Presented here are 13 T cell receptor beta chains from one specimen sequenced in a study of cytomegalovirus exposure and HLA in healthy donors. PCR used 60 Vbeta primers and 13 Jbeta primers. Libraries were prepared by immunoSEQ multiplex PCR; TCRdb keeps only in-frame clonotypes and omits some of them. The data show about 150,000 clones, around 79% seen once. Sequenced material: PBMCs. These receptors were taken from a man aged 40-55 years in good health and CMV-seropositive.

Comment on this clone: At one of its ends the junction is not consistent with the germline gene, which may arise from a read error. The gene calls are TRBV7-9 and TRBJ1-2, with 9 nucleotides matching TRBD1. There are 17 residues in the CDR3. Germline V lookup: CDR1 SEHNR, CDR2 FQNEAQ (reference sequence). The CDR3 DNA reads TGTTCCAGCAGCTACGCGGACAGGGGACTGGGGGCCTATGGCTACACCTTC. Its translation: CSSSYADRGLGAYGYTF.

The chain employs TRBV29-1 and TRBJ1-1; 7 bases align to TRBD1. This CDR3 region has 13 residues. CDR1 and CDR2 from the germline V gene are SQVTM and ANQGSEA. The J segment lost 4 bases and the V segment lost 8 bases, leaving 10 bases of the junction unmatched. The CDR3 region has the DNA TGCAGCTCGAACAGGGGTAAGGGCACTGAAGCTTTCTTT. Protein sequence: CSSNRGKGTEAFF.

The chain couples TRBV11-2 to TRBJ1-1, with D maybe TRBD1 (5 bases). V lost 4 bases and J 1 base, leaving 13 bases between the germline ends. CDR1 and CDR2 from the germline V gene are SGHAT and FQNNGV. This CDR3 is built from 15 residues. The chain's CDR3 is CASSYYRSSNTEAFF. CDR3 nucleotide sequence: TGTGCCAGCAGCTATTACAGGAGTTCGAACACTGAAGCTTTCTTT.

The chain couples TRBV11-2 to TRBJ1-2; 10 bases map to TRBD1. The CDR3 spans 16 residues. V lost 1 base, J lost 6 bases, and 8 bases stayed unmatched. Germline values: CDR1 SGHAT, CDR2 FQNNGV. The CDR3 bases are TGTGCCAGCAGCTTAGCGGTAGGAGACAGGGGGCATGGCTACACCTTC. It codes for CASSLAVGDRGHGYTF. Complete variable domain (other parts from reference TRBV11-2 and TRBJ1-2): EAGVAQSPRYKIIEKRQSVAFWCNPISGHATLYWYQQILGQGPKLLIQFQNNGVVDDSQLPKDRFSAERLKGVDSTLKIQPAKLEDSAVYLCASSLAVGDRGHGYTFGSGTRLTVV.

The CDR3: CASSFRGDGNQPQHF. CDR3 bases: TGTGCCAGCAGTTTCAGGGGCGACGGCAATCAGCCCCAGCATTTT. The chain links TRBV27 to TRBJ1-5, with TRBD1 as a possible D gene (6 bases). The length of the CDR3 is 15 residues. Germline CDR1 reads MNHEY; CDR2 reads SMNVEV (reference sequence). The ends were cut back, 3 bases at V and 2 bases at J, with 11 bases in the middle.

This chain uses TRBV4-1 with TRBJ2-7, with 8 nucleotides matching TRBD2. J lost 2 bases, V lost 0 bases, and 6 bases had no gene match. The CDR3 length is 16 residues. Germline V gene sequence: CDR1 MGHRA, CDR2 YSYEKL. The CDR3 nucleotides read TGCGCCAGCAGCCAAGATCCGGGACTAGATGCCTACGAGCAGTACTTC. The encoded protein is CASSQDPGLDAYEQYF.

This chain connects TRBV28 to TRBJ1-5; D unresolved. The CDR3 is 14 residues long. Germline V gives CDR1 MDHEN, CDR2 SYDVKM. Trimming removed 1 base at V and 7 bases at J, with 11 bases between. This CDR3 is CASSLFQVMQPQHF. The CDR3 DNA reads as TGTGCCAGCAGTTTATTCCAGGTTATGCAGCCCCAGCATTTT.

Only one count was recorded for this clone. The chain uses TRBV7-9 and TRBJ2-3; D gene unclear. Trimming left V 5 bases short and J 2 bases short, with 17 bases between. CDR1 is SEHNR and CDR2 is FQNEAQ in the germline V gene (reference sequence). The CDR3 extends over 16 amino acids. In DNA, the CDR3 is TGTGCCAGCAGCCCTACGACTGGCGGTTACACAGATACGCAGTATTTT. It codes for CASSPTTGGYTDTQYF.

The J gene is TRBJ2-2, the V gene TRBV5-1; TRBD2 agrees at 11 bases. Losses at the gene ends were 2 bases for V and 4 bases for J; bases not matched to a gene: 4. The length of the CDR3 is 16 residues. CDR1 is SGHRS and CDR2 is YFSETQ in the germline V gene. CDR3 DNA sequence: TGCGCCAGCAGCTTTATAGCGGGAGGGAGCACCGGGGAGCTGTTTTTT. Encoded protein: CASSFIAGGSTGELFF. The full variable domain, in which reference TRBV5-1 and TRBJ2-2 provide the parts outside the CDR3, is KAGVTQTPRYLIKTRGQQVTLSCSPISGHRSVSWYQQTPGQGLQFLFEYFSETQRNKGNFPGRFSGRQFSNSRSEMNVSTLELGDSALYLCASSFIAGGSTGELFFGEGSRLTVL.

V and J are TRBV7-9 and TRBJ1-4; D gene uncertain. The CDR3 spans 13 residues. The germline V and J ends were trimmed by 8 bases and 3 bases, with 10 bases remaining between them. Germline CDR1 and CDR2: SEHNR and FQNEAQ (reference sequence). The CDR3 region is CASGSSPNEKLFF. The CDR3 coding sequence is TGTGCCAGCGGCTCCAGTCCTAATGAAAAACTGTTTTTT.

V usage is TRBV5-4 and J usage is TRBJ2-1; 9 bases align to TRBD1. The CDR3 contains 15 residues. Germline V lookup: CDR1 SGHNT, CDR2 YYREEE (reference sequence). Trimming removed 4 bases from V and 2 bases from J; junction bases left unmatched: 4. The CDR3 nucleotides read TGTGCCAGCAGCACGAGGACAGGGGCCTACAATGAGCAGTTCTTC. The encoded protein is CASSTRTGAYNEQFF. The variable domain in full, with the rest retrieved from reference TRBV5-4 and TRBJ2-1, is ETGVTQSPTHLIKTRGQQVTLRCSSQSGHNTVSWYQQALGQGPQFIFQYYREEENGRGNFPPRFSGLQFPNYSSELNVNALELDDSALYLCASSTRTGAYNEQFFGPGTRLTVL.

About this clone itself: The junction shows a germline mismatch at one end, possibly a read error. The chain joins TRBV7-9 to TRBJ2-2; no reliable D call. This CDR3 has 14 residues. Germline CDR1 is SEHNR and CDR2 is FQNEAQ (reference sequence). The CDR3 DNA reads TGTTCCAGCAGCTTATTTGCCGGTACCGGGGAGCTGTTTTTT. Translating it yields CSSSLFAGTGELFF.

The chain uses TRBV10-3 and TRBJ2-5, with 8 bases matching TRBD1. The DNA matches TRBJ2-7 better at its end, which makes the J call doubtful. The CDR3 length is 14 residues. CDR1 is ENHRY and CDR2 is SYGVKD in the germline V gene. The chain's CDR3 is CAISDDRGGHEQYF. The CDR3 DNA reads TGTGCCATCAGTGACGACAGGGGTGGCCACGAGCAGTACTTC.